A selection of T cell receptor beta chains follows, all from one sample in a study of beta chain features in type 1 diabetes. Only in-frame clones appear in the TCRdb table, and some are missing; sequencing was by immunoSEQ multiplex PCR. The table records hundreds of thousands of clones, about 14% of them present only once. Material for sequencing was naive CD4+ T cells from blood. These receptor sequences come from a man aged 18-30 years with type 1 diabetes. Each CDR3 is given with its conserved first and last residue. D genes are given only for firm matches. For some rows the clone size is stated as once, few or many, or as a class when expanded; others skip it.

CDR3: CASSSGSSVGTQYF; DNA: TGTGCCAGCAGCTCGGGATCTAGCGTGGGTACGCAGTATTTT; length: 14; J: TRBJ2-3; V: TRBV5-6; D: -; size: few
CDR3: CASSFTGNEKLFF; DNA: TGTGCCAGCAGCTTCACAGGGAATGAAAAACTGTTTTTT; length: 13; J: TRBJ1-4; V: TRBV7-2; D: -; size: few
CDR3: CAWSVMGLRNTGELFF; DNA: TGTGCCTGGAGTGTAATGGGACTGAGGAACACCGGGGAGCTGTTTTTT; length: 16; J: TRBJ2-2; V: TRBV30; D: -; size: -
CDR3: CASSQLVNSPLHF; DNA: TGCGCCAGCAGCCAATTAGTTAATTCACCCCTCCACTTT; length: 13; J: TRBJ1-6; V: TRBV4-1; D: -; size: -
CDR3: CASSQSLLGTNYGYTF; DNA: TGTGCCAGCTCACAGAGCTTATTGGGAACGAACTATGGCTACACCTTC; length: 16; J: TRBJ1-2; V: TRBV18; D: -; size: -
CDR3: CASSPLLGRHNEQYF; DNA: TGTGCCAGCAGCCCACTTCTCGGGAGGCACAACGAGCAGTACTTC; length: 15; J: TRBJ2-7; V: TRBV11-1; D: TRBD2; size: few
CDR3: CASETSPSYEQYF; DNA: TGTGCCAGCGAGACTAGTCCATCCTACGAGCAGTACTTC; length: 13; J: TRBJ2-7; V: TRBV6-6; D: -; size: few
CDR3: CASSQDRFPANTGELFF; DNA: TGCGCCAGCAGCCAAGATCGGTTCCCCGCGAACACCGGGGAGCTGTTTTTT; length: 17; J: TRBJ2-2; V: TRBV4-3; D: -; size: -
CDR3: CAWKRRSTDTQYF; DNA: TGTGCCTGGAAGCGTAGGAGCACAGATACGCAGTATTTT; length: 13; J: TRBJ2-3; V: TRBV30; D: -; size: -
CDR3: CASTLLSGGTEQYF; DNA: TGCGCCAGCACGCTATTGTCAGGGGGGACCGAGCAGTACTTC; length: 14; J: TRBJ2-7; V: TRBV5-1; D: -; size: few
CDR3: CASSSRSGDEQYF; DNA: TGTGCCAGCAGCTCAAGGTCGGGAGACGAGCAGTACTTC; length: 13; J: TRBJ2-7; V: TRBV7-2; D: -; size: few
CDR3: CAISSSGVVTDTQYF; DNA: TGTGCCATCAGCTCTAGCGGGGTGGTCACAGATACGCAGTATTTT; length: 15; J: TRBJ2-3; V: TRBV10-3; D: TRBD2; size: -
CDR3: CASSPQGYTGELFF; DNA: TGTGCCAGCAGCCCTCAGGGGTACACCGGGGAGCTGTTTTTT; length: 14; J: TRBJ2-2; V: TRBV6-1; D: -; size: -
CDR3: CASSLGVGQPQHF; DNA: TGTGCCAGCAGCTTAGGGGTCGGTCAGCCCCAGCATTTT; length: 13; J: TRBJ1-5; V: TRBV7-2; D: -; size: few
CDR3: CAWSNRDFQPQHF; DNA: TGTGCCTGGAGCAACAGGGATTTCCAGCCCCAGCATTTT; length: 13; J: TRBJ1-5; V: TRBV30; D: -; size: few
CDR3: CASTGGRRNEQFF; DNA: TGTGCCAGTACGGGTGGGCGTAGGAATGAGCAGTTCTTC; length: 13; J: TRBJ2-1; V: TRBV19; D: -; size: few
CDR3: CASTRPGVSDGYTF; DNA: TGTGCCAGCACTCGACCTGGGGTGAGCGATGGCTACACCTTC; length: 14; J: TRBJ1-2; V: TRBV6-5; D: -; size: few
CDR3: CASRGHVEETQYF; DNA: TGTGCCAGCAGAGGACACGTAGAAGAGACCCAGTACTTC; length: 13; J: TRBJ2-5; V: TRBV27; D: -; size: -
CDR3: CASSLHGEWTEAFF; DNA: TGTGCCAGCAGCTTACACGGGGAATGGACTGAAGCTTTCTTT; length: 14; J: TRBJ1-1; V: TRBV7-2; D: -; size: -
CDR3: CAWSLRGLAGGGTDTQYF; DNA: TGTGCCTGGAGTCTAAGGGGACTAGCGGGGGGCGGCACAGATACGCAGTATTTT; length: 18; J: TRBJ2-3; V: TRBV30; D: TRBD2; size: -
CDR3: CASSLRGSGDTQYF; DNA: TGTGCCAGCAGCTTGCGCGGGAGTGGTGATACGCAGTATTTT; length: 14; J: TRBJ2-3; V: TRBV5-4; D: TRBD2; size: few
CDR3: CASSKNSGPVYEQYF; DNA: TGTGCCAGCAGCAAAAATAGCGGGCCCGTCTACGAGCAGTACTTC; length: 15; J: TRBJ2-7; V: TRBV9; D: TRBD2; size: -
CDR3: CASSARGGYGYTF; DNA: TGTGCCAGCAGTGCCCGTGGCGGTTATGGCTACACCTTC; length: 13; J: TRBJ1-2; V: TRBV5-6; D: -; size: -
CDR3: CASSGTRGALSQYF; DNA: TGTGCCAGCAGCGGAACGCGGGGGGCCTTGTCGCAGTATTTT; length: 14; J: TRBJ2-3; V: TRBV9; D: TRBD2; size: -
CDR3: CAWQGAGANVLTF; DNA: TGTGCCTGGCAGGGGGCCGGGGCCAACGTCCTGACTTTC; length: 13; J: TRBJ2-6; V: TRBV30; D: TRBD1; size: -
CDR3: CASSSRGYNEQFF; DNA: TGTGCCAGCAGCTCACGAGGATACAATGAGCAGTTCTTC; length: 13; J: TRBJ2-1; V: TRBV5-8; D: -; size: few
CDR3: CASRLGLASYNEQFF; DNA: TGTGCCAGCAGATTAGGACTAGCCTCCTACAATGAGCAGTTCTTC; length: 15; J: TRBJ2-1; V: TRBV5-4; D: TRBD2; size: few
CDR3: CASSQETFEKLFF; DNA: TGCGCCAGCAGCCAAGAAACTTTTGAAAAACTGTTTTTT; length: 13; J: TRBJ1-4; V: TRBV4-1; D: -; size: once
CDR3: CASSEATTAREQYF; DNA: TGTGCCAGCAGTGAAGCGACGACTGCTCGCGAGCAGTACTTC; length: 14; J: TRBJ2-7; V: TRBV2; D: -; size: -
CDR3: CASSLPGYEQYF; DNA: TGTGCCAGTAGTTTACCCGGCTACGAGCAGTACTTC; length: 12; J: TRBJ2-7; V: TRBV19; D: -; size: -
CDR3: CASSNPGYNEQFF; DNA: TGTGCCAGCAGCAATCCAGGCTACAATGAGCAGTTCTTC; length: 13; J: TRBJ2-1; V: TRBV21-1; D: -; size: -
CDR3: CASSLAPGLAGVEQFF; DNA: TGTGCCAGCAGCTTAGCTCCAGGACTAGCGGGAGTTGAGCAGTTCTTC; length: 16; J: TRBJ2-1; V: TRBV7-2; D: TRBD2; size: -
CDR3: CASSPTGETQYF; DNA: TGTGCCAGCAGCCCGACAGGAGAGACCCAGTACTTC; length: 12; J: TRBJ2-5; V: TRBV6-1; D: -; size: -
CDR3: CASSTGLAVTDTQYF; DNA: TGTGCCAGCAGTACTGGACTAGCGGTTACAGATACGCAGTATTTT; length: 15; J: TRBJ2-3; V: TRBV27; D: TRBD2; size: few
CDR3: CASSPGGRYTGELFF; DNA: TGCGCCAGCAGCCCCGGAGGACGATACACCGGGGAGCTGTTTTTT; length: 15; J: TRBJ2-2; V: TRBV4-3; D: -; size: few
CDR3: CASSQKGRSEGETQYF; DNA: TGCGCCAGCAGCCAAAAAGGAAGGTCCGAGGGGGAGACCCAGTACTTC; length: 16; J: TRBJ2-5; V: TRBV4-3; D: -; size: few
CDR3: CASSQDAMAFSYEQYF; DNA: TGTGCCAGCAGCCAAGATGCCATGGCATTTTCCTACGAGCAGTACTTC; length: 16; J: TRBJ2-7; V: TRBV4-2; D: -; size: -
CDR3: CASSQGRANTEAFF; DNA: TGCGCCAGCAGCCAAGGCAGGGCGAACACTGAAGCTTTCTTT; length: 14; J: TRBJ1-1; V: TRBV4-3; D: -; size: -
CDR3: CASMGGETQYF; DNA: TGTGCCAGCATGGGTGGAGAGACCCAGTACTTC; length: 11; J: TRBJ2-5; V: TRBV6-5; D: -; size: few
CDR3: CSGGLAGTNEQFF; DNA: TGCAGCGGGGGACTAGCGGGAACAAATGAGCAGTTCTTC; length: 13; J: TRBJ2-1; V: TRBV29-1; D: TRBD2; size: few
CDR3: CASKLSNTGELFF; DNA: TGTGCCAGCAAACTCTCGAACACCGGGGAGCTGTTTTTT; length: 13; J: TRBJ2-2; V: TRBV7-3; D: -; size: few
CDR3: CASSQALLSGANVLTF; DNA: TGCGCCAGCAGCCAAGCGCTACTTTCTGGGGCCAACGTCCTGACTTTC; length: 16; J: TRBJ2-6; V: TRBV4-3; D: -; size: few
CDR3: CASSSKGSGAGLYEQYF; DNA: TGTGCCAGCAGCTCCAAGGGGTCTGGGGCGGGTCTCTACGAGCAGTACTTC; length: 17; J: TRBJ2-7; V: TRBV5-4; D: -; size: few
CDR3: CASRANSYEQYF; DNA: TGTGCCAGCCGCGCCAATTCCTACGAGCAGTACTTC; length: 12; J: TRBJ2-7; V: TRBV2; D: -; size: -
CDR3: CASPTSGAYEQYF; DNA: TGTGCCAGCCCGACTAGCGGGGCATACGAGCAGTACTTC; length: 13; J: TRBJ2-7; V: TRBV5-5; D: TRBD2; size: -
CDR3: CASSVVGQATQETQYF; DNA: TGTGCCAGCAGCGTAGTTGGGCAGGCTACCCAAGAGACCCAGTACTTC; length: 16; J: TRBJ2-5; V: TRBV9; D: -; size: -
CDR3: CASSDGSGFANTGELFF; DNA: TGTGCCAGCTCCGATGGAAGCGGGTTCGCGAACACCGGGGAGCTGTTTTTT; length: 17; J: TRBJ2-2; V: TRBV7-3; D: -; size: few
CDR3: CASSLEGQGFRGYTF; DNA: TGCGCCAGCAGCTTGGAAGGACAGGGGTTCCGGGGCTACACCTTC; length: 15; J: TRBJ1-2; V: TRBV5-1; D: TRBD1; size: -
CDR3: CSVRQGAREKLFF; DNA: TGCAGCGTGCGACAGGGGGCGCGTGAAAAACTGTTTTTT; length: 13; J: TRBJ1-4; V: TRBV29-1; D: TRBD1; size: -
CDR3: CASSQGWTGRGEQFF; DNA: TGCGCCAGCAGCCAAGGGTGGACAGGGAGGGGTGAGCAGTTCTTC; length: 15; J: TRBJ2-1; V: TRBV4-3; D: -; size: -
CDR3: CASSKVQRQGSKSGQETQYF; DNA: TGTGCCAGCAGCAAAGTACAAAGGCAGGGGAGTAAAAGCGGACAAGAGACCCAGTACTTC; length: 20; J: TRBJ2-5; V: TRBV21-1; D: -; size: -
CDR3: CASSLSWQGAGTEAFF; DNA: TGTGCCAGCAGTTTATCGTGGCAGGGGGCGGGCACTGAAGCTTTCTTT; length: 16; J: TRBJ1-1; V: TRBV27; D: TRBD1; size: few
CDR3: CASSTGANVLTF; DNA: TGTGCCAGCAGCACTGGGGCCAACGTCCTGACTTTC; length: 12; J: TRBJ2-6; V: TRBV28; D: -; size: few